This record covers a single T cell receptor beta chain. Profiling relied on immunoSEQ multiplex PCR, and the TCRdb table lists in-frame clones only, not all of them. This table has some 110,000 clones, around 84% appearing once. The sample originates from a study of blood T cell repertoires in COVID-19. CDR3 size: 13 residues. Per the germline V gene, CDR1 is SEHNR and CDR2 is FQNEAQ (reference sequence). The ends lost 7 bases at V and 6 bases at J; junction bases unmatched: 9. J is TRBJ2-7 and V is TRBV7-9; TRBD1 matches at 7 bases. The specimen sequenced was peripheral blood. This TCR was sampled from a woman of 80 years or more with acute or convalescent COVID-19. The chain's CDR3 is CASNYRGAGEQYF. As DNA, the CDR3 is TGTGCCAGCAACTACAGGGGTGCTGGCGAGCAGTACTTC.